This TCR beta chain was documented in a study of early stage breast cancer tumors. The wider study: Of around 15 invasive breast tumors, about a dozen were hormone receptor-positive, HER2-negative. Study-level points and caveats: Tumors had approximately 2.5-fold higher T cell density and higher clonality than adjacent normal breast tissue. Tumor and normal breast were distinguished via blood comparison in about 90% of the 16 patients.

The CDR3 totals 12 residues. The V and J ends lost 5 bases and 0 bases respectively, with 5 bases between them. The V gene's germline CDR1 is SEHNR and CDR2 FQNEAQ (reference sequence). The repertoire was sequenced with immunoSEQ multiplex PCR; TCRdb's copy has only in-frame clones and lacks some. Of around 51,000 clones in the sample, about 77% were seen once. A remark on this clone: Its antigen is as yet unknown.

The V gene is TRBV7-9, the J gene TRBJ2-7; D remains ambiguous. Sequences were obtained from blood. The origin of this receptor is a person aged 35-50 years with breast cancer. Written as DNA, the CDR3 is TGTGCCAGCAGCCGGGTCTCCTACGAGCAGTACTTC. It yields the protein CASSRVSYEQYF.